Listed here are 31 T cell receptor beta chains from one sample, sequenced in a study of cytotoxic CD8 clonotypes in ibrutinib-treated CLL. Measured with immunoSEQ multiplex PCR; TCRdb has only the in-frame clones, and not every one. The sample includes about 130,000 clones, 75% to 90% of them seen just once. Material: PBMCs, obtained after 24 months of ibrutinib treatment. Source of these receptors: a human donor with chronic lymphocytic leukemia.

The rearrangement links TRBV28 to TRBJ2-1, with TRBD1 matching 8 bases. The germline CDR1 and CDR2 sequences are MDHEN and SYDVKM. This CDR3 contains 15 residues. V was clipped by 1 base and J by 4 bases; unmatched bases: 3. This CDR3 reads CASSLSQGAYNEQFF. The DNA of the CDR3 is TGTGCCAGCAGTTTATCGCAGGGGGCGTACAATGAGCAGTTCTTC. Together with reference TRBV28 and TRBJ2-1, the CDR3 gives the full variable domain: DVKVTQSSRYLVKRTGEKVFLECVQDMDHENMFWYRQDPGLGLRLIYFSYDVKMKEKGDIPEGYSVSREKKERFSLILESASTNQTSMYLCASSLSQGAYNEQFFGPGTRLTVL.

The chain has TRBV2 and TRBJ1-4, with a weak D call TRBD1 (6 bases). The length of the CDR3 is 16 residues. The V and J ends lost 2 bases and 8 bases respectively, with 18 bases between them. Germline CDR1 reads SNHLY; CDR2 reads FYNNEI. The CDR3 sequence is CASSESRDIRVEKLFF. For the CDR3, the DNA is TGTGCCAGCAGTGAAAGTCGGGACATACGGGTAGAAAAACTGTTTTTT.

This clone was counted between two and nine times. V usage is TRBV30 and J usage is TRBJ1-3; D is unresolved. The CDR3 extends over 13 amino acids. Germline V CDR1 and CDR2: GTSNPN, SVGIG (reference sequence). Trimming left V 2 bases short and J 3 bases short, with 8 bases between. CDR3 DNA sequence: TGTGCCTGGAGTCTGGCGGTTGGAAACACCATATATTTT. It specifies CAWSLAVGNTIYF.

The chain uses TRBV28 and TRBJ1-1; 12 positions match TRBD1. From germline, CDR1 is MDHEN and CDR2 SYDVKM. The CDR3 is 18 residues long. With V trimmed by 5 bases and J by 5 bases, 15 bases remained unmatched. The CDR3 spells CASSPSTGQGAWVTEAFF. CDR3 sequence (DNA): TGTGCCAGCAGTCCATCAACGGGACAGGGGGCGTGGGTTACTGAAGCTTTCTTT.

This chain connects TRBV30 to TRBJ2-5, with TRBD1 as a possible D gene (5 bases). The CDR3 has 11 amino acids. Trimming shortened V by 1 base and J by 8 bases, and 8 bases separated the two germline ends. CDR1 and CDR2 (germline): GTSNPN, SVGIG (reference sequence). CDR3: CAWSAQGTQYF. In DNA, the CDR3 is TGTGCCTGGAGTGCCCAGGGAACCCAGTACTTC.

CDR3 sequence (DNA): TGTGCCAGCAGAAACGACAGGGATAGATCCTACGAGCAGTACTTC. Its protein product is CASRNDRDRSYEQYF. The chain couples TRBV6-6 to TRBJ2-7, with 7 bases fitting TRBD1. V was pared by 6 bases and J by 1 base, with 9 bases of the junction left unmatched. The CDR3 contains 15 residues. From germline, CDR1 is MNHNY and CDR2 SVGAGI (reference sequence).

The chain is built from TRBV7-9 and TRBJ1-1; D is unclear. Germline V CDR1 and CDR2: SEHNR, FQNEAQ (reference sequence). The CDR3 totals 12 residues. Trimming removed 0 bases from V and 8 bases from J, with 7 bases in between. This CDR3 is CASSLARVEAFF. The DNA for the CDR3 is TGTGCCAGCAGCTTAGCGAGGGTGGAAGCTTTCTTT.

The chain uses TRBV5-3 and TRBJ2-1; 8 nucleotides align to TRBD2. TRBV5-3 is known as an ORF, though its function is uncertain. Unmatched junction bases numbered 10, after V lost 4 bases and J lost 10 bases. This CDR3 has 14 residues. As DNA, the CDR3 is TGTGCCAGAAGCACAATGGGGGTAGCGGGAGAGCAGTTCTTC. It translates to CARSTMGVAGEQFF.

As regards this clone: At one of its ends the junction is not consistent with the germline gene, which may arise from a read error. This chain joins TRBV7-7 and TRBJ2-7; 8 bases map to TRBD1. CDR3 length equals 13 residues. CDR1 and CDR2 (germline): SSHAT, FNYEAQ (reference sequence). The CDR3 DNA is TGTGCTAGCAGCCTCGACAGGGGATACGAGCAGTACTTC. Amino acids: CASSLDRGYEQYF.

This chain connects TRBV7-3 to TRBJ2-5, with D perhaps assigned TRBD1 or TRBD2 (5 bases each). The ends were cut back, 3 bases at V and 7 bases at J, with 15 bases in the middle. The CDR3 loop spans 14 amino acids. The germline V gene has CDR1 SGHTA and CDR2 FQGTGA. The CDR3 coding sequence is TGTGCCAGCAGCTTGGAAACCCATGGGGGGACCCAGTACTTC. Residues: CASSLETHGGTQYF.

This clone was picked up one time. This sequence joins TRBV7-6 and TRBJ1-1, with D hard to call. The CDR3 has 16 amino acids. Germline V gene lookup returns CDR1 SGHVS and CDR2 FNYEAQ. V lost 3 bases to trimming and J lost 0 bases, with 14 bases between them. For the CDR3, the DNA is TGTGCCAGCAGCTTCTCCCTGTCAATAGTGAACACTGAAGCTTTCTTT. Encoded protein: CASSFSLSIVNTEAFF.

The V and J genes are TRBV28 and TRBJ2-3, with TRBD2 matching over 9 bases. V dropped 8 bases and J dropped 2; count of bases not matched to a gene: 8. The CDR3 contains 15 residues. Germline values: CDR1 MDHEN, CDR2 SYDVKM. The CDR3 DNA follows: TGTGCCAGCCACCGCGCTAGCGGGGCCACAGATACGCAGTATTTT. Encoded protein: CASHRASGATDTQYF. The whole variable domain, remainder taken from reference TRBV28 and TRBJ2-3, is DVKVTQSSRYLVKRTGEKVFLECVQDMDHENMFWYRQDPGLGLRLIYFSYDVKMKEKGDIPEGYSVSREKKERFSLILESASTNQTSMYLCASHRASGATDTQYFGPGTRLTVL.

The V and J genes are TRBV2 and TRBJ1-4; the D gene is possibly TRBD1 (5 bases). V was clipped by 5 bases and J by 5 bases, with 15 bases between them. The CDR3 totals 15 residues. Germline CDR1 is SNHLY and CDR2 is FYNNEI. The CDR3 region is CASSKRDSRNEKLFF. For the CDR3, the DNA is TGTGCCAGCAGTAAAAGGGACTCGAGGAATGAAAAACTGTTTTTT.

V is TRBV7-9 and J is TRBJ1-1; possibly TRBD1 for D (5 bases). The germline V and J ends were trimmed by 2 bases and 2 bases, with 9 bases remaining between them. Germline V gene lookup returns CDR1 SEHNR and CDR2 FQNEAQ (reference sequence). The CDR3 covers 14 residues. The CDR3 coding sequence is TGTGCCAGCAGCTTAATGGGGGTTAACACTGAAGCTTTCTTT. The encoded protein is CASSLMGVNTEAFF.

The CDR3 sequence: CASSNRGHTGELFF. The CDR3 region has the DNA TGTGCCAGTAGTAACAGGGGGCATACCGGGGAGCTGTTTTTT. The V gene is TRBV19, the J gene TRBJ2-2; 9 bases are a match to TRBD1. The CDR3 spans 14 residues. The V segment lost 4 bases and the J segment 5 bases; nucleotides outside the gene matches: 2. Germline assignment: CDR1 LNHDA and CDR2 SQIVND (reference sequence).

The chain carries TRBV27 and TRBJ1-1; possibly TRBD1 for D (5 bases). Germline V CDR1 and CDR2: MNHEY, SMNVEV (reference sequence). Deletions cut 5 bases from V and 4 bases from J, with 17 bases between. There are 15 residues in the CDR3. Here the CDR3 DNA reads TGTGCCAGCAGTCCCGGGACCGACTGGGTCACTGAAGCTTTCTTT. Encoded protein: CASSPGTDWVTEAFF.

The J gene is TRBJ2-3, the V gene TRBV5-4; TRBD2 aligns across 8 bases. The length of the CDR3 is 15 residues. V gave up 2 bases and J gave up 1 base; unmatched junction bases: 3. Germline CDR1 and CDR2: SGHNT and YYREEE (reference sequence). CDR3 in amino acids: CASSLAGVGTDTQYF. The DNA for the CDR3 is TGTGCCAGCAGCTTAGCGGGAGTAGGCACAGATACGCAGTATTTT.

The chain joins TRBV28 to TRBJ2-2; D perhaps matches TRBD2 (5 bases). The germline gives CDR1 MDHEN, CDR2 SYDVKM. This CDR3 spans 16 amino acids. V was cut by 1 base and J by 4 bases, with 13 bases left in between. CDR3 in amino acids: CASSLSMEVGTGELFF. The CDR3 nucleotides read TGTGCCAGCAGTTTATCCATGGAGGTGGGCACCGGGGAGCTGTTTTTT.

The chain couples TRBV7-2 to TRBJ2-2, with 8 nucleotides matching TRBD2. The CDR3 is 14 amino acids. Germline assignment: CDR1 SGHTA and CDR2 FQGNSA. CDR3 DNA: TGTGGGAGCTATAATGCGGGGGGATTCGGGGAGCTGTTTTTT. It codes for CGSYNAGGFGELFF.

The genes are TRBV2 and TRBJ1-4, with D unresolved. This CDR3 is 12 amino acids long. Trimming stripped 8 bases from V and 0 bases from J, with 4 bases between. Germline V gene sequence: CDR1 SNHLY, CDR2 FYNNEI. CDR3 in amino acids: CASGPTNEKLFF. CDR3 nucleotides: TGTGCCAGCGGGCCAACTAATGAAAAACTGTTTTTT.

V gene TRBV7-2 combines with J gene TRBJ2-4; TRBD1 agrees at 12 bases. J gave up 1 base and V 0 bases, and 1 base lay outside the gene matches. This CDR3 comprises 17 residues. Germline V CDR1 and CDR2: SGHTA, FQGNSA. The CDR3 region is CASSLAGQGAAKNIQYF. CDR3 nucleotides: TGTGCCAGCAGCTTAGCGGGACAGGGGGCCGCCAAAAACATTCAGTACTTC.

The CDR3 sequence: CASSGNLNEQYF. The CDR3 coding sequence is TGTGCCAGCTCCGGAAACCTTAACGAGCAGTACTTC. The chain has TRBV18 and TRBJ2-7; no definite D call. V was shortened by 6 bases and J by 5 bases, with 11 bases between the two germline ends. CDR1 is KGHSH and CDR2 is LQKENI in the germline V gene. CDR3 length equals 12 residues.

The J gene is TRBJ2-5, the V gene TRBV9, with 9 bases fitting TRBD2. V lost 0 bases and J lost 5; bases outside the gene matches: 11. The CDR3 sequence is 17 residues long. Germline lookup yields CDR1 SGDLS and CDR2 YYNGEE. The CDR3 reads CASSVGVGGGAGETQYF. The CDR3 coding sequence is TGTGCCAGCAGCGTAGGAGTGGGCGGGGGGGCCGGTGAGACCCAGTACTTC.

The J gene is TRBJ2-1, the V gene TRBV2; D perhaps matches TRBD2 (5 bases). Looked up from germline, CDR1 is SNHLY and CDR2 is FYNNEI. Trimming left V 9 bases short and J 5 bases short, with 17 bases between. This CDR3 has 14 residues. CDR3 nucleotides: TGTGCCAGGTCAAAAGAAAGGGAGAACAATGAGCAGTTCTTC. Translating it yields CARSKERENNEQFF.

Regarding this clone: This specimen includes other DNA sequences encoding the same CDR3. V gene TRBV4-3 combines with J gene TRBJ2-2, with D possibly matching TRBD2 (5 bases). With 1 base removed from V and 0 bases from J, the gap between germline ends came to 12 bases. This CDR3 region has 17 residues. Germline CDR1 reads LGHNA; CDR2 reads YSLEER. CDR3 bases: TGCGCCAGCAGCCAAGGGTGGAGGACTTCGAACACCGGGGAGCTGTTTTTT. It encodes CASSQGWRTSNTGELFF.

This chain joins TRBV7-9 and TRBJ2-2, with a tentative D call TRBD2 (8 bases). Trimming took off 4 bases at V and 2 bases at J, with 17 bases between the two ends. Per germline, CDR1 SEHNR and CDR2 FQNEAQ (reference sequence). CDR3 length: 17 amino acids. CDR3 sequence (DNA): TGTGCCAGCAGCTCCGGGAGGGGGCGGGGCAACACCGGGGAGCTGTTTTTT. Translation: CASSSGRGRGNTGELFF.

This sequence joins TRBV6-1 and TRBJ1-4, with unresolved D. Germline CDR1 reads MNHNS; CDR2 reads SASEGT. V was pared by 6 bases and J by 8 bases, with 13 bases between. This CDR3 spans 13 amino acids. Written as DNA, the CDR3 is TGTGCCAGCAGAACCCACCGGGGAGAAAAACTGTTTTTT. Protein sequence: CASRTHRGEKLFF.

A single count supports this clone. This chain links TRBV6-6 with TRBJ1-1; the match to TRBD1 covers 9 bases. The V and J ends lost 2 bases and 8 bases, in that order; junction bases with no gene match: 3. The CDR3 loop spans 13 amino acids. Looked up from germline, CDR1 is MNHNY and CDR2 is SVGAGI (reference sequence). CDR3 sequence: CASSYGTGIEAFF. DNA of the CDR3: TGTGCCAGCAGTTACGGGACAGGGATCGAAGCTTTCTTT.

The chain carries TRBV5-1 and TRBJ2-1, with D possibly being TRBD1 or TRBD2 (5 bases each). The CDR3 is made up of 15 amino acids. V gave up 0 bases and J gave up 5 bases, with 12 bases separating them. Germline V gene data show CDR1 as SGHRS and CDR2 as YFSETQ. Written as DNA, the CDR3 is TGCGCCAGCAGCTTGGGGGACCAGGTAGACAATGAGCAGTTCTTC. This codes for CASSLGDQVDNEQFF.

The gene calls are TRBV7-8 and TRBJ1-6, with D hard to call. This CDR3 region has 16 residues. V lost 3 bases and J 0 bases, leaving 9 bases between the germline ends. Germline V gene data show CDR1 as SGHVS and CDR2 as FQNEAQ. The chain's CDR3 is CASSLAASSYNSPLHF. In nucleotides, the CDR3 is TGTGCCAGCAGCTTGGCAGCGAGCTCCTATAATTCACCCCTCCACTTT.

The gene calls are TRBV11-2 and TRBJ2-7; D gene unclear. V lost 2 bases, J lost 6 bases, and 11 bases lay in between. This CDR3 comprises 13 residues. Germline lookup yields CDR1 SGHAT and CDR2 FQNNGV. The chain's CDR3 is CASSLITNPEQYF. The CDR3 nucleotides read TGTGCCAGCAGCTTAATCACAAATCCCGAGCAGTACTTC.